The T cell receptor (beta chain) described here comes from a study of PD-L1 blockade in urothelial cancer (TCRdb year 2017). Turning to the overall study: All patients started therapy around 2014 and received atezolizumab 1,200 mg intravenously every 3 weeks. About 90% of the roughly 29 patients were identified as males with urothelial cancer of bladder origin, and a prior smoking history was reported by 18 of 29 patients. An ECOG performance status of 0 or 1 was recorded for the patients, and 0 to 3 prior chemotherapy regimens had been received by the patients. Blood samples were analyzed 3 weeks after the start of treatment (second dose) and 6 weeks after the start of treatment. Blood samples yielded a median of roughly 140,000 T cells and around 80,000 unique TCRs, with median clonality 0.080. An exploratory multi-omic analysis was conducted of the somatic, immune and clinical correlates of response to PD-L1 blockade with atezolizumab in urothelial cancer. Pretreatment tumor samples, along with matched peripheral blood serially collected before and after atezolizumab treatment, were subjected to TCR sequencing. Durable clinical benefit was defined as progression-free survival longer than 6 months, and TCR features were also tested against progression-free and overall survival. In the same patients who had TCR sequencing, pretreatment tumors also underwent whole exome sequencing and RNA sequencing. Durable clinical benefit was achieved by nine patients but not by the remaining 20. Pretreatment blood TCR-seq was available for about 28 patients, at least one posttreatment blood collection was obtained for approximately 25 patients, and tumor TCR-seq was available for approximately 25 patients.

In light of the paper, this sample's time point label describes: pretreatment peripheral blood. The cohort comprised fewer than 35 patients with locally advanced or metastatic urothelial carcinoma treated at Memorial Sloan Kettering on a trial protocol. Peripheral blood mononuclear cells were collected pretreatment and during treatment, with between 1 and 8 total time points obtained per patient. The Qiagen DNeasy Blood extraction kit was used to purify genomic DNA from total PBMCs and tumor samples. PBMCs were collected pretreatment and during treatment, and were isolated and stored as previously described. This clone has just a few counts. Its antigen is currently not known. The input lacks base qualities; no much larger clone sits a single base away. Overall results and qualifications from the work: A pretreatment peripheral blood TCR clonality below the median was linked to improved progression-free and overall survival. Greater expansion of tumor-associated TCR clones in peripheral blood 3 weeks after the start of treatment was observed in patients with durable benefit (n ≈ 22, p = 0.022). Small sample size (n ≈ 29) and many exploratory analyses mean the results are intended to be hypothesis-generating.

To estimate absolute template abundance from read counts, synthetic TCR analog templates were spiked into each PCR. TCRbeta CDR3 regions were amplified from genomic DNA with bias-controlled V and J gene primers using the immunoSEQ assay. Sequencing of rearranged TCRbeta segments was done at approximately 20X coverage. The original pipeline was this. Clustering was used to correct sequencing errors, and CDR3s were annotated against IMGT so that V, D and J genes could be assigned. Out-of-frame and stop-codon sequences were excluded, and only productive TCRbeta rearrangements were used in downstream analyses. Clonality was computed as one minus Shannon entropy normalized by the log of the number of unique productive sequences. Clones differing between time points or between blood and tumor were identified by Fisher's exact test with Benjamini-Hochberg correction at adjusted p below 0.01. TCRdb re-hosts the immuneACCESS table, in-frame sequences only. Its copies lack some clones; in the studies checked, an unresolved V gene accounts for under half of them, and the cause for the rest is not known. Clone size and the V and J calls come from that table; the DNA yielded D and trimming. Present in this sample are tens of thousands of clones, 84% of which were seen just once. The biggest ten clones account for about a tenth of the sample.

The CDR3 contains 15 residues, cysteine and phenylalanine counted. The only DNA kept is the CDR3, 45 bases in frame from the first base. Based on the germline V gene, the CDR1 and CDR2 sequences are SGHVS and FNYEAQ. Between the V and J ends, shortened by 1 base and 3 bases respectively, the junction contains 10 bases. The sample consisted of PBMCs, taken around atezolizumab (anti-PD-L1) treatment. The V and J genes are TRBV7-6 and TRBJ2-1; the best D guess is TRBD2, with 5 bases matching. This receptor was obtained from an older woman with urothelial cancer. The sequence in DNA is TGTGCCAGCAGCTTAGACCAGAGCGGCTACAATGAGCAGTTCTTC. Protein translation: CASSLDQSGYNEQFF. The full variable domain, completed from the reference TRBV7-6 and TRBJ2-1 proteins outside the CDR3, reads GAGVSQSPRYKVTKRGQDVALRCDPISGHVSLYWYRQALGQGPEFLTYFNYEAQQDKSGLPNDRFSAERPEGSISTLTIQRTEQRDSAMYRCASSLDQSGYNEQFFGPGTRLTVL.